One sample yielded the 18 T cell receptor beta chains listed below, sequenced in a study of blood T cell repertoires in COVID-19. Profiled with immunoSEQ multiplex PCR; TCRdb holds only in-frame clones, not every one. Among about 380,000 clones, around 90% were seen once, and the ten largest hold roughly 1.2%. What was sequenced was PBMCs or T cells enriched from blood (not recorded which). These receptors all come from a woman in her late teens or twenties who had recovered from COVID-19.

This rearrangement joins TRBV6-6 to TRBJ1-2; a weak D match, TRBD1 (6 bases). Trimming took 6 bases from V and 7 from J, leaving 15 bases between them. This CDR3 spans 13 amino acids. Looked up from germline, CDR1 is MNHNY and CDR2 is SVGAGI (reference sequence). CDR3 sequence: CASRFDRNAGYTF. In DNA form, the CDR3 reads TGTGCCAGCAGATTCGACAGGAATGCTGGCTACACCTTC.

This sequence joins TRBV5-1 and TRBJ2-5; tentatively, D is TRBD2 (6 bases). This CDR3 contains 15 residues. The V gene lost 1 base and the J gene lost 10 bases, with 20 bases spanning the gap. Germline loops: CDR1 SGHRS, CDR2 YFSETQ. This CDR3 is CASSLLVRGARDQYF. In DNA, the CDR3 is TGCGCCAGCAGCTTGTTGGTGCGGGGAGCGCGGGACCAGTACTTC.

This chain connects TRBV27 to TRBJ2-1, with 9 bases aligning to TRBD2. J gave up 6 bases and V 7 bases, and 13 bases lay outside the gene matches. The CDR3 extends over 16 amino acids. Germline V lookup: CDR1 MNHEY, CDR2 SMNVEV (reference sequence). DNA of the CDR3: TGTGCCAGCACCTCCTTGGATCTAGCGGGGTTCAATGAGCAGTTCTTC. This translates into CASTSLDLAGFNEQFF.

This rearrangement joins TRBV7-8 to TRBJ2-3; 9 bases agree with TRBD2. V lost 5 bases and J lost 6; bases outside the gene matches: 12. This CDR3 region has 16 residues. Germline CDR1 and CDR2: SGHVS and FQNEAQ. The CDR3: CASSREGRGGLDTQYF. Here the CDR3 DNA reads TGTGCCAGCAGCCGAGAGGGGCGGGGGGGCTTGGATACGCAGTATTTT.

The chain couples TRBV7-6 to TRBJ2-7; 7 bases map to TRBD1. The CDR3 sequence is 14 residues long. The V gene's germline CDR1 is SGHVS and CDR2 FNYEAQ. V lost 1 base and J lost 2; bases outside the gene matches: 2. This chain's CDR3 is CASSLVQGAYEQYF. Written as DNA, the CDR3 is TGTGCCAGCAGCTTAGTTCAGGGGGCCTACGAGCAGTACTTC. The variable domain in full, with the rest retrieved from reference TRBV7-6 and TRBJ2-7, is GAGVSQSPRYKVTKRGQDVALRCDPISGHVSLYWYRQALGQGPEFLTYFNYEAQQDKSGLPNDRFSAERPEGSISTLTIQRTEQRDSAMYRCASSLVQGAYEQYFGPGTRLTVT.

The rearrangement joins TRBV13 to TRBJ1-1; 9 bases align to TRBD1. The CDR3 extends over 18 amino acids. The ends lost 10 bases at V and 1 base at J; junction bases unmatched: 19. Germline V gene sequence: CDR1 PRHDT, CDR2 FYEKMQ (reference sequence). This CDR3 reads CATPISGTGQRKNTEAFF. CDR3 DNA: TGTGCCACCCCGATTTCCGGGACAGGGCAACGAAAGAACACTGAAGCTTTCTTT. Combining the CDR3 with reference TRBV13 and TRBJ1-1 gives the whole variable domain AAGVIQSPRHLIKEKRETATLKCYPIPRHDTVYWYQQGPGQDPQFLISFYEKMQSDKGSIPDRFSAQQFSDYHSELNMSSLELGDSALYFCATPISGTGQRKNTEAFFGQGTRLTVV.

In this sample, this clone turned up a few times. The chain carries TRBV5-1 and TRBJ1-6; 9 bases align to TRBD1. The CDR3 is 15 residues long. V shed 4 bases and J 8 bases; nucleotides not matched to a gene: 7. Looked up from germline, CDR1 is SGHRS and CDR2 is YFSETQ. DNA of the CDR3: TGCGCCAGCAGCGCGGACAGGGGTGGATATTCACCCCTCCACTTT. It is translated as CASSADRGGYSPLHF.

This clone occurred a few times. The gene calls are TRBV30 and TRBJ1-4, with 7 bases matching TRBD1. After removal of 8 bases from V and 2 bases from J, the junction contained 11 bases not matched to a gene. CDR1 and CDR2 from the germline V gene are GTSNPN and SVGIG (reference sequence). The CDR3 has 15 amino acids. The CDR3 reads CAVTGVFTTNEKLFF. In DNA form, the CDR3 reads TGTGCCGTAACAGGGGTTTTTACGACTAATGAAAAACTGTTTTTT.

The V call is TRBV7-3, the J call TRBJ2-6; D possibly corresponds to TRBD2 (5 bases). Germline CDR1 SGHTA, CDR2 FQGTGA. CDR3 size: 16 residues. Trimming removed 5 bases at V and 0 bases at J, with 11 bases between. The CDR3 DNA reads as TGTGCCAGCAGCCGGATTCGGGGCTCTGGGGCCAACGTCCTGACTTTC. Protein sequence: CASSRIRGSGANVLTF.

The chain has TRBV30 and TRBJ2-7; D may be TRBD2 (5 bases). Deletions cut 7 bases from V and 3 bases from J, with 13 bases between. Germline assignment: CDR1 GTSNPN and CDR2 SVGIG (reference sequence). CDR3 length equals 12 residues. CDR3 coding DNA: TGTGCCTTCCGGGTGGGGAGCTACGAGCAGTACTTC. Amino acids: CAFRVGSYEQYF.

The chain is built from TRBV28 and TRBJ1-1; no clear D. Germline CDR1 reads MDHEN; CDR2 reads SYDVKM. Trimming removed 2 bases from V and 6 bases from J, with 13 bases in between. The CDR3 is 14 amino acids. The CDR3 sequence: CASSLGSPSSEAFF. CDR3 nucleotide sequence: TGTGCCAGCAGTTTAGGCAGTCCGTCTTCTGAAGCTTTCTTT.

The chain employs TRBV28 and TRBJ2-7, with D possibly TRBD2 on 5 matching bases. CDR3 length equals 15 residues. CDR1 and CDR2 from the germline V gene are MDHEN and SYDVKM. V lost 5 bases to trimming and J lost 7 bases, with 21 bases between them. The CDR3 sequence: CASSPLVARVGEQYF. CDR3 in DNA: TGTGCCAGCAGTCCACTGGTTGCGAGGGTTGGGGAGCAGTACTTC.

In DNA, the CDR3 is TGTGCCAGCGGAATTGGGACATCCAATAATTCACCCCTCCACTTT. Protein: CASGIGTSNNSPLHF. The rearrangement links TRBV2 to TRBJ1-6, with a possible D match to TRBD1 (6 bases). Trimming took off 8 bases at V and 5 bases at J, with 16 bases between the two ends. The CDR3 contains 15 residues. CDR1 is SNHLY and CDR2 is FYNNEI in the germline V gene.

The chain is built from TRBV6-6 and TRBJ1-6; unclear D gene. V was trimmed by 7 bases and J by 0 bases, leaving 10 bases between them. Germline V lookup: CDR1 MNHNY, CDR2 SVGAGI (reference sequence). The CDR3 covers 15 residues. The CDR3 loop reads CASMQAFSYNSPLHF. The CDR3 region has the DNA TGTGCCAGCATGCAGGCTTTCTCCTATAATTCACCCCTCCACTTT.

The V call is TRBV7-8, the J call TRBJ1-5; D is unclear. The CDR3 consists of 14 residues. The germline V gene encodes CDR1 SGHVS and CDR2 FQNEAQ. V was cut by 3 bases and J by 3 bases, with 9 bases left in between. The CDR3 loop reads CASSFGDPNQPQHF. As DNA, the CDR3 is TGTGCCAGCAGCTTCGGAGACCCCAATCAGCCCCAGCATTTT.

The chain links TRBV5-4 to TRBJ2-1; 7 bases agree with TRBD1. Losses at the gene ends were 4 bases for V and 3 bases for J; bases not matched to a gene: 7. The V gene's germline CDR1 is SGHNT and CDR2 YYREEE (reference sequence). The CDR3 has 15 amino acids. CDR3 protein: CASSPGQISYNEQFF. The CDR3 DNA is TGTGCCAGCAGCCCGGGACAGATAAGCTACAATGAGCAGTTCTTC.

The rearrangement joins TRBV6-1 to TRBJ2-7; no clear D gene. Germline values: CDR1 MNHNS, CDR2 SASEGT. CDR3 length: 13 residues. V was cut by 2 bases and J by 1 base, with 6 bases left in between. DNA of the CDR3: TGTGCCAGCAGTGAACCCAGTTCCTACGAGCAGTACTTC. Encoded protein: CASSEPSSYEQYF.

The CDR3 loop is CASSLGGEVTGGELFF. The CDR3 bases are TGCGCCAGCAGCTTGGGCGGGGAAGTAACAGGCGGGGAGCTGTTTTTT. This chain joins TRBV5-1 and TRBJ2-2, with a weak D call TRBD2 (6 bases). Trimming left V 0 bases short and J 7 bases short, with 16 bases between. Germline loops: CDR1 SGHRS, CDR2 YFSETQ. The length of the CDR3 is 16 residues.